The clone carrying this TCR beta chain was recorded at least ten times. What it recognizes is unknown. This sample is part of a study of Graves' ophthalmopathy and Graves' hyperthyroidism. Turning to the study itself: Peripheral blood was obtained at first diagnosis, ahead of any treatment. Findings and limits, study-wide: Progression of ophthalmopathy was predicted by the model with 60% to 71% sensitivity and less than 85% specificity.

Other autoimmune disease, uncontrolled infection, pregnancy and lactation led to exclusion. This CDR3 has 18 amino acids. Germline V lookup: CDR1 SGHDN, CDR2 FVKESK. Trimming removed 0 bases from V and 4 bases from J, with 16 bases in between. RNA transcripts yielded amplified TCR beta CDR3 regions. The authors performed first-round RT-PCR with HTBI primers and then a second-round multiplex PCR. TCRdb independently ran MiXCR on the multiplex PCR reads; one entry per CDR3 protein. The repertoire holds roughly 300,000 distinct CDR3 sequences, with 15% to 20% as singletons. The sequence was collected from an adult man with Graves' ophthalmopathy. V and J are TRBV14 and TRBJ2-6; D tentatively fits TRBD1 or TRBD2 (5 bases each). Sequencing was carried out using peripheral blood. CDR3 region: CASSQDLGLGEGANVLTF. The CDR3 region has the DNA TGTGCCAGCAGCCAAGATCTGGGGCTGGGAGAAGGGGCCAACGTCCTGACTTTC.